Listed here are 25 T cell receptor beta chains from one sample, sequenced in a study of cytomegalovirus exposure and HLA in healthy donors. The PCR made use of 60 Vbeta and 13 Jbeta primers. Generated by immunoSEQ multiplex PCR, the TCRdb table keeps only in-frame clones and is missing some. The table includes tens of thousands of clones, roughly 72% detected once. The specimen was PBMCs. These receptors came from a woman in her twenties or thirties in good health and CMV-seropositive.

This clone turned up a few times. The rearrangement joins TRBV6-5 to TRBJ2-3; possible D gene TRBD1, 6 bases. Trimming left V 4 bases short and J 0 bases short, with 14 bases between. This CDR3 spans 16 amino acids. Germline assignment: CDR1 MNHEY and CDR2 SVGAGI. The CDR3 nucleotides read TGTGCCAGCAGTTGGGGGCCCTACCTTAGCACAGATACGCAGTATTTT. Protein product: CASSWGPYLSTDTQYF.

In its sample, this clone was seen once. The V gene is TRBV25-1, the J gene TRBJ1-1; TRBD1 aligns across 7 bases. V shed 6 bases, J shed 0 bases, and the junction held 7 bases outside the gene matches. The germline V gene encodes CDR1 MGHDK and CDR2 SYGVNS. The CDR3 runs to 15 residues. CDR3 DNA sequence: TGTGCCAGCAGAGAGGACGGGACAGTGAACACTGAAGCTTTCTTT. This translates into CASREDGTVNTEAFF.

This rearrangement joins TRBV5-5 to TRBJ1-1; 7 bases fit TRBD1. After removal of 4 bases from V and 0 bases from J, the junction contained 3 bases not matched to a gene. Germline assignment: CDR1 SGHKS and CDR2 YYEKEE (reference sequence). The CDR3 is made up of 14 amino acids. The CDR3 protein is CASSRDSMNTEAFF. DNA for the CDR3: TGTGCCAGCAGCCGGGACAGCATGAACACTGAAGCTTTCTTT.

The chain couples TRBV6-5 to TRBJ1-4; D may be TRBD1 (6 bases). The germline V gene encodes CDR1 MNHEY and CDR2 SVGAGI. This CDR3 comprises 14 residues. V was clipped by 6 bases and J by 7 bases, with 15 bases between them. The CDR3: CASRDTGWSEKLFF. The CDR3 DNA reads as TGTGCCAGCAGGGATACAGGGTGGAGTGAAAAACTGTTTTTT.

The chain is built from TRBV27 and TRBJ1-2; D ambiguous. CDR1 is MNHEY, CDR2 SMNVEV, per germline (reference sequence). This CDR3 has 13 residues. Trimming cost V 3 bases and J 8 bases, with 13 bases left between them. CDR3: CASSFRSGDGYTF. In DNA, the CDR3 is TGTGCCAGCAGTTTTAGATCAGGCGACGGCTACACCTTC.

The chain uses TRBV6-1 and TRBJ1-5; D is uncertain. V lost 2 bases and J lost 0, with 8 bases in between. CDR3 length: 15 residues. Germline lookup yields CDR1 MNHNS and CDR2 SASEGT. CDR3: CASSETAVSNQPQHF. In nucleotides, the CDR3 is TGTGCCAGCAGTGAAACAGCCGTTAGCAATCAGCCCCAGCATTTT.

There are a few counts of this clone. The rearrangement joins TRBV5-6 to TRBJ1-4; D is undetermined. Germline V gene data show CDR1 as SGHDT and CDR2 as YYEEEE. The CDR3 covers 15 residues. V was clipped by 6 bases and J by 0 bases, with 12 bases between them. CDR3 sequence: CASTYGAATNEKLFF. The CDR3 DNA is TGTGCCAGCACTTACGGAGCCGCAACTAATGAAAAACTGTTTTTT. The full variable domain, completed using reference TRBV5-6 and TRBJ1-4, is DAGVTQSPTHLIKTRGQQVTLRCSPKSGHDTVSWYQQALGQGPQFIFQYYEEEERQRGNFPDRFSGHQFPNYSSELNVNALLLGDSALYLCASTYGAATNEKLFFGSGTQLSVL.

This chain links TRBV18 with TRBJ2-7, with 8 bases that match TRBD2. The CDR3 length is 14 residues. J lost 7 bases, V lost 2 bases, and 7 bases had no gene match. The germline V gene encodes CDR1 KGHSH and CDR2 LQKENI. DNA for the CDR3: TGTGCCAGCTCACCAGTTAGCGGGGCTTGGGAGCAGTACTTC. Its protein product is CASSPVSGAWEQYF.

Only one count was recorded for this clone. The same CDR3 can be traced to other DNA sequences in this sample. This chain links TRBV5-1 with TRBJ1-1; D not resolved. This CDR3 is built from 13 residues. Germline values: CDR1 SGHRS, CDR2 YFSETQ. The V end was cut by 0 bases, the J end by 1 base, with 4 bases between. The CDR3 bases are TGCGCCAGCAGCTTGGCGGGGAACACTGAAGCTTTCTTT. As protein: CASSLAGNTEAFF. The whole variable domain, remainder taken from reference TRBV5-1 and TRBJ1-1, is KAGVTQTPRYLIKTRGQQVTLSCSPISGHRSVSWYQQTPGQGLQFLFEYFSETQRNKGNFPGRFSGRQFSNSRSEMNVSTLELGDSALYLCASSLAGNTEAFFGQGTRLTVV.

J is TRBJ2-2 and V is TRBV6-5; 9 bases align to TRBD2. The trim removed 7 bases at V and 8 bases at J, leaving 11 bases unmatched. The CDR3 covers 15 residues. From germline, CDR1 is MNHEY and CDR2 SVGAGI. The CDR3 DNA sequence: TGTGCCAGCACCTTCGGGGGTAGCGGGAGAGGGGAGCTGTTTTTT. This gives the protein CASTFGGSGRGELFF.

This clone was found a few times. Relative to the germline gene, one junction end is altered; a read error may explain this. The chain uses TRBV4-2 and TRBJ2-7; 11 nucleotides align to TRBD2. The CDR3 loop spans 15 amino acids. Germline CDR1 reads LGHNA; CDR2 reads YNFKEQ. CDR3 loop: CASSQDTSGSYEQYF. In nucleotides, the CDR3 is TGTGCCAGCAGTCAAGATACTAGCGGGAGCTACGAGCAGTACTTC.

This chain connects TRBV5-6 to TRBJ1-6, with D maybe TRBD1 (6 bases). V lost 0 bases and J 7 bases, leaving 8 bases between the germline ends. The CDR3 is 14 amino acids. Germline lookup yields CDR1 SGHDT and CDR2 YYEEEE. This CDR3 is CASSLGQANSPLHF. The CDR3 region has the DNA TGTGCCAGCAGCTTGGGACAGGCAAATTCACCCCTCCACTTT.

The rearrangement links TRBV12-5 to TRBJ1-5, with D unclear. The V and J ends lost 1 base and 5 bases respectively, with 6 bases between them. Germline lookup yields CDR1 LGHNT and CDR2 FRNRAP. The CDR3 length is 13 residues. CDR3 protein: CASGLDGDQPQHF. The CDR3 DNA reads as TGTGCTAGTGGTTTGGACGGGGATCAGCCCCAGCATTTT.

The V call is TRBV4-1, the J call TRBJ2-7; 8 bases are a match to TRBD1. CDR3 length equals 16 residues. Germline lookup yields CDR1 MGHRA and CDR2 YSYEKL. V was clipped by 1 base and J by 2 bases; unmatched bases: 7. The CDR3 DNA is TGCGCCAGCAGCCAAGTACCCGGGACAGGCGCCTACGAGCAGTACTTC. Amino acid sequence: CASSQVPGTGAYEQYF.

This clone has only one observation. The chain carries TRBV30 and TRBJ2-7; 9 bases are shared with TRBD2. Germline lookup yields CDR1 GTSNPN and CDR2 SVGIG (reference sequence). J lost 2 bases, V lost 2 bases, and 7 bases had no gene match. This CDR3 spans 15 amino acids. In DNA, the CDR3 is TGTGCCTGGAGTACCCGGACTAGCGTACCCTACGAGCAGTACTTC. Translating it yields CAWSTRTSVPYEQYF.

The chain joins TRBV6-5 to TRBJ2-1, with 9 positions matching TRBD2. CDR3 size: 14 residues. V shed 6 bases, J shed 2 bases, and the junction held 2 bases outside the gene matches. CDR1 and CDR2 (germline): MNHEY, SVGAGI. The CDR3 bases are TGTGCCAGCAGACTAGCGGGTACCTACAATGAGCAGTTCTTC. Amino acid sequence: CASRLAGTYNEQFF.

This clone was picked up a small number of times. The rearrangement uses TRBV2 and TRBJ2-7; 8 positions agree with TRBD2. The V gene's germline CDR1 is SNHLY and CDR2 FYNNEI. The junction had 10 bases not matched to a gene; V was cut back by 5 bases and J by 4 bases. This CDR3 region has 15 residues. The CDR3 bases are TGTGCCAGCAGTAACCGCGGGAGGCCGGGGTACGAGCAGTACTTC. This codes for CASSNRGRPGYEQYF.

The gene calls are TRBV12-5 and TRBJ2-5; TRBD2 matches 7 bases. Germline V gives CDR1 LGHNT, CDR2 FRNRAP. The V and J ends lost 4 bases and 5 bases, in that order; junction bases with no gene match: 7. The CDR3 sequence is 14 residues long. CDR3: CASGSGGREETQYF. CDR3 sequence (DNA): TGTGCTAGTGGTTCGGGAGGAAGGGAGGAGACCCAGTACTTC.

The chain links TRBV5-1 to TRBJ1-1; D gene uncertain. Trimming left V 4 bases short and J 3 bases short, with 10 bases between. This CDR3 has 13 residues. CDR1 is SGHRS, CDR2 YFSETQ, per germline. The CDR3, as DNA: TGCGCCAGCAGCCCCGACGGGGACACTGAAGCTTTCTTT. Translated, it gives CASSPDGDTEAFF.

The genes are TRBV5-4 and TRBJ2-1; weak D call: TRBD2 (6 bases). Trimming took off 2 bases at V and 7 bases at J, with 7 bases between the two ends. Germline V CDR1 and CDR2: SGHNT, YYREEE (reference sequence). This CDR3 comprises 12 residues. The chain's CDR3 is CASSFGSNEQFF. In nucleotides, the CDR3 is TGTGCCAGCAGCTTCGGGAGTAATGAGCAGTTCTTC.

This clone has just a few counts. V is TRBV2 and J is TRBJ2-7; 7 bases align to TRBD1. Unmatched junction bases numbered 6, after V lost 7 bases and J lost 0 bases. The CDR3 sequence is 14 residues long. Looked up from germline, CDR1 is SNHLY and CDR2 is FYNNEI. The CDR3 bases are TGTGCCAGCAAACGGGACAGCTACTCCTACGAGCAGTACTTC. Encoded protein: CASKRDSYSYEQYF. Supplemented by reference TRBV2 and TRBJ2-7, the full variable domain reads EPEVTQTPSHQVTQMGQEVILRCVPISNHLYFYWYRQILGQKVEFLVSFYNNEISEKSEIFDDQFSVERPDGSNFTLKIRSTKLEDSAMYFCASKRDSYSYEQYFGPGTRLTVT.

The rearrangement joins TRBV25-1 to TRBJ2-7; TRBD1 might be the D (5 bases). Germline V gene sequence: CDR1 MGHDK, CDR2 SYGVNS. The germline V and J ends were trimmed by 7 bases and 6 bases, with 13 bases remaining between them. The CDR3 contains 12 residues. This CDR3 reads CASKKQGREQYF. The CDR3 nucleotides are TGTGCCAGCAAGAAGCAGGGTCGCGAGCAGTACTTC.

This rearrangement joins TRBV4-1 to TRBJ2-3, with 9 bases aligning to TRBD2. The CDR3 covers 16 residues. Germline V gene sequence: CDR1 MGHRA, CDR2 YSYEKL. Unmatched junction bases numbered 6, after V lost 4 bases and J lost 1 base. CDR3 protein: CASSPIAGVGTDTQYF. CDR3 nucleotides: TGCGCCAGCAGCCCCATAGCGGGAGTAGGCACAGATACGCAGTATTTT.

The CDR3 reads CASWTGQSGANVLTF. The DNA for the CDR3 is TGTGCCAGCTGGACAGGCCAGTCTGGGGCCAACGTCCTGACTTTC. This sequence joins TRBV6-1 and TRBJ2-6; 7 bases fit TRBD1. Germline CDR1 and CDR2: MNHNS and SASEGT. CDR3 size: 15 residues. The trim removed 8 bases at V and 1 base at J, leaving 5 bases unmatched.

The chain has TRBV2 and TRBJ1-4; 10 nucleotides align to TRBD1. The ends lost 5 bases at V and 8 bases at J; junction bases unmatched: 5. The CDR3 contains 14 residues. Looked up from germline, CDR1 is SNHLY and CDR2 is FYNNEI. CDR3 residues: CASSRDRGREKLFF. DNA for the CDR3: TGTGCCAGCAGTAGGGACAGGGGCAGGGAAAAACTGTTTTTT.